This T cell receptor beta chain originates from a study of CD8 T cells in Susac syndrome. Sequencing of TCR beta, carried out with a high-throughput approach, was applied to CD8+ and CD4+ T cells from the blood. The multiple sclerosis controls, all treatment-naive patients, had relapsing-remitting disease that was stable or active. The CD8+ and CD4+ T cells were isolated magnetically using a negative isolation approach, whereas the TEMRA cells were enriched by FACS. This CDR3 has 13 residues. The V gene's germline CDR1 is GTSNPN and CDR2 SVGIG (reference sequence). V was cut by 0 bases and J by 4 bases, with 6 bases left in between. It was with random hexamers that 0.5 to 1 ug RNA was reverse transcribed. Multiplex PCR with immunoSEQ amplified the TCR beta CDR3 across 54 Vbeta and 13 Jbeta. Using its own MiXCR run on the immunoSEQ multiplex PCR reads, TCRdb lists one record per CDR3 protein. The data show about 150,000 distinct CDR3 sequences, roughly 95% seen once.

The specimen sequenced was CD8+ T cells from PBMCs. This TCR was sampled from a human donor with multiple sclerosis. The chain employs TRBV30 and TRBJ2-2, with D perhaps matching TRBD1 (6 bases). The CDR3 bases are TGTGCCTGGAGTGTGACAGGCACCGGGGAGCTGTTTTTT. This codes for CAWSVTGTGELFF.